The rows below give T cell receptor beta chains drawn from one sample of a study of shared clonotypes between healthy human individuals. The data were produced by immunoSEQ multiplex PCR, yet TCRdb's version contains in-frame clones alone and is incomplete. Of about 700,000 clones listed, about 90% are singletons. The sequenced sample was naive CD8+ T cells sorted from blood. The receptors stem from a man in his thirties or forties in good health. Both conserved end residues are part of each CDR3. Fields, in order: J gene, V gene, CDR3 length, CDR3 protein.

j_call: TRBJ1-2; v_call: TRBV7-8; cdr3_length: 15; cdr3_aa: CASSPGTGGYYGYTF
j_call: TRBJ2-5; v_call: TRBV4-1; cdr3_length: 15; cdr3_aa: CASSQAESVGETQYF
j_call: TRBJ1-2; v_call: TRBV25-1; cdr3_length: 12; cdr3_aa: CASSDGFYGYTF
j_call: TRBJ2-7; v_call: TRBV7-2; cdr3_length: 14; cdr3_aa: CASSLRLAGYEQYF
j_call: TRBJ2-1; v_call: TRBV4-3; cdr3_length: 14; cdr3_aa: CASSQDSSGNEQFF
j_call: TRBJ2-7; v_call: TRBV7-9; cdr3_length: 14; cdr3_aa: CASSIDRGFREQYF
j_call: TRBJ2-7; v_call: TRBV10-2; cdr3_length: 11; cdr3_aa: CASSVGFEQYF
j_call: TRBJ2-4; v_call: TRBV7-9; cdr3_length: 15; cdr3_aa: CASSGSLDVKNIQYF
j_call: TRBJ2-7; v_call: TRBV2; cdr3_length: 15; cdr3_aa: CASALEGRPGYEQYF
j_call: TRBJ1-2; v_call: TRBV14; cdr3_length: 16; cdr3_aa: CASSRNLGTGENGYTF
j_call: TRBJ2-6; v_call: TRBV5-1; cdr3_length: 17; cdr3_aa: CASSRTGDLSGANVLTF
j_call: TRBJ2-3; v_call: TRBV15; cdr3_length: 12; cdr3_aa: CATSRMTDTQYF
j_call: TRBJ2-1; v_call: TRBV7-2; cdr3_length: 17; cdr3_aa: CASSLETLSGRYNEQFF
j_call: TRBJ2-7; v_call: TRBV11-3; cdr3_length: 15; cdr3_aa: CASSLADKSSYEQYF
j_call: TRBJ2-7; v_call: TRBV5-4; cdr3_length: 14; cdr3_aa: CASSSGTASYEQYF
j_call: TRBJ1-2; v_call: TRBV28; cdr3_length: 11; cdr3_aa: CASSPGGGYTF
j_call: TRBJ2-7; v_call: TRBV15; cdr3_length: 19; cdr3_aa: CATTGEPGQGFSLTYEQYF
j_call: TRBJ2-5; v_call: TRBV29-1; cdr3_length: 13; cdr3_aa: CSADRSAQETQYF
j_call: TRBJ2-3; v_call: TRBV4-1; cdr3_length: 18; cdr3_aa: CASSQVRLAGLSTDTQYF
j_call: TRBJ2-1; v_call: TRBV7-7; cdr3_length: 13; cdr3_aa: CASSLSSGSTEFF
j_call: TRBJ2-7; v_call: TRBV7-9; cdr3_length: 15; cdr3_aa: CASSPSGRASYEQYF
j_call: TRBJ1-1; v_call: TRBV7-9; cdr3_length: 14; cdr3_aa: CASSLASGLPEAFF
j_call: TRBJ1-1; v_call: TRBV27; cdr3_length: 15; cdr3_aa: CASSFQGLSVTEAFF
j_call: TRBJ2-7; v_call: TRBV27; cdr3_length: 13; cdr3_aa: CASSPLGGYEQYF
j_call: TRBJ2-1; v_call: TRBV2; cdr3_length: 12; cdr3_aa: CAISGIYNEQFF
j_call: TRBJ1-1; v_call: TRBV30; cdr3_length: 11; cdr3_aa: CAWRRVTEAFF
j_call: TRBJ2-5; v_call: TRBV27; cdr3_length: 17; cdr3_aa: CASSSHLRGSSNETQYF
j_call: TRBJ2-5; v_call: TRBV10-2; cdr3_length: 14; cdr3_aa: CASNLGQQQETQYF
j_call: TRBJ1-5; v_call: TRBV7-9; cdr3_length: 15; cdr3_aa: CASSLVGGGNQPQHF
j_call: TRBJ2-7; v_call: TRBV6-6; cdr3_length: 13; cdr3_aa: CASSSTGSYEQYF
j_call: TRBJ2-3; v_call: TRBV19; cdr3_length: 13; cdr3_aa: CASSAVLPDTQYF
j_call: TRBJ2-4; v_call: TRBV7-2; cdr3_length: 18; cdr3_aa: CASSLGTSGRFGKNIQYF
j_call: TRBJ2-1; v_call: TRBV5-6; cdr3_length: 12; cdr3_aa: CASSLVDNEQFF
j_call: TRBJ2-7; v_call: TRBV15; cdr3_length: 16; cdr3_aa: CATSTSSGALSYEQYF
j_call: TRBJ2-3; v_call: TRBV27; cdr3_length: 14; cdr3_aa: CASSGYGTTDTQYF
j_call: TRBJ2-1; v_call: TRBV27; cdr3_length: 15; cdr3_aa: CASSYGGTGYNEQFF
j_call: TRBJ2-2; v_call: TRBV5-1; cdr3_length: 16; cdr3_aa: CASSLRVAGFDGELFF
j_call: TRBJ2-1; v_call: TRBV5-6; cdr3_length: 16; cdr3_aa: CASSLALAGAYNEQFF
j_call: TRBJ1-4; v_call: TRBV5-6; cdr3_length: 15; cdr3_aa: CASSQSGRANEKLFF
j_call: TRBJ2-5; v_call: TRBV27; cdr3_length: 13; cdr3_aa: CASSLDRGETQYF
j_call: TRBJ2-5; v_call: TRBV2; cdr3_length: 16; cdr3_aa: CASSTTDRGEKETQYF
j_call: TRBJ2-7; v_call: TRBV27; cdr3_length: 13; cdr3_aa: CASSWDSSYEQYF
j_call: TRBJ2-7; v_call: TRBV18; cdr3_length: 17; cdr3_aa: CASSPQGGGPNRYEQYF
j_call: TRBJ2-3; v_call: TRBV2; cdr3_length: 16; cdr3_aa: CASSEVLAGFTDTQYF
j_call: TRBJ1-4; v_call: TRBV20-1; cdr3_length: 11; cdr3_aa: CSAQDGEKLFF
j_call: TRBJ2-7; v_call: TRBV7-9; cdr3_length: 16; cdr3_aa: CASSPRAGQDSYEQYF
j_call: TRBJ2-6; v_call: TRBV29-1; cdr3_length: 17; cdr3_aa: CSVEAYGESSGANVLTF
j_call: TRBJ2-1; v_call: TRBV5-1; cdr3_length: 11; cdr3_aa: CASSPGSEQFF
j_call: TRBJ2-2; v_call: TRBV6-5; cdr3_length: 13; cdr3_aa: CASSGVVTGELFF
j_call: TRBJ2-1; v_call: TRBV27; cdr3_length: 14; cdr3_aa: CASGQGQGFSEQFF
j_call: TRBJ2-7; v_call: TRBV28; cdr3_length: 14; cdr3_aa: CASTWAGAAGEQYF
j_call: TRBJ2-7; v_call: TRBV27; cdr3_length: 13; cdr3_aa: CASSPRLSYEQYF
j_call: TRBJ2-7; v_call: TRBV12-2; cdr3_length: 15; cdr3_aa: CASRHRTSESYEQYF
j_call: TRBJ2-1; v_call: TRBV7-8; cdr3_length: 15; cdr3_aa: CASSLPRTLYNEQFF
j_call: TRBJ1-3; v_call: TRBV10-3; cdr3_length: 16; cdr3_aa: CAISDPQGAAGNTIYF
j_call: TRBJ2-7; v_call: TRBV11-1; cdr3_length: 16; cdr3_aa: CASSLDLAGASYEQYF
j_call: TRBJ2-1; v_call: TRBV9; cdr3_length: 15; cdr3_aa: CASSAASGRRDEQFF